These T cell receptor beta chains were read from a single sample in a study of molecular identifiers for immune sequencing clone quantification. TCRdb processed the PCR reads anew with MiXCR; each CDR3 protein has one entry. This table holds over 600,000 distinct CDR3 sequences, 20% found once. The sequenced material came from naive CD8+ T cells from blood, with Jurkat cell RNA spiked in. The source is a human donor in good health. Some libraries in this study had Jurkat cell RNA spiked in. CDR3s include the opening cysteine and the closing phenylalanine or tryptophan. A D gene is named only where the DNA matches it firmly. Part of the rows lack a size; the others show once, few, many or a class for expanded clones.

j_call,v_call,d_call,clone_size,cdr3_length,cdr3_nt,cdr3_aa
TRBJ1-1,TRBV13,.,many,16,TGTGCCAGCAGCCCCCTACGGGTGTCGGGTAACACTGAAGCTTTCTTT,CASSPLRVSGNTEAFF
TRBJ1-2,TRBV6-5,TRBD1,many,15,TGTGCCAGCAGACAAACGGGACAGGGGGCCTATGGCTACACCTTC,CASRQTGQGAYGYTF
TRBJ2-5,TRBV10-3,TRBD1,many,15,TGTGCCATCAGTGGGACAGGGGTAGTCCAAGAGACCCAGTACTTC,CAISGTGVVQETQYF
TRBJ2-5,TRBV7-7,.,many,15,TGTGCTAGCAGCTTAGAAGATGGAGGGCTAGAGACCCAGTACTTC,CASSLEDGGLETQYF
TRBJ1-6,TRBV7-5,.,many,13,TGTATCTCCTCCGACAGGTTGTATTCACCCCTCCACTTT,CISSDRLYSPLHF
TRBJ2-7,TRBV27,TRBD1,many,15,TGTGCCAGCAGTTTCGTGGGACAGGGGGCCGGAGAGCAGTACTTC,CASSFVGQGAGEQYF
TRBJ2-7,TRBV10-1,.,many,13,TGCGCCAGCAGTGTGGGGCCAACCTACGAGCAGTACTTC,CASSVGPTYEQYF
TRBJ2-2,TRBV27,TRBD2,few,17,TGTGCCAGCAGTTTGGGACTAGCGGGAGGAATCACCGGGGAGCTGTTTTTT,CASSLGLAGGITGELFF
TRBJ1-1,TRBV11-2,.,many,15,TGTGCCAGCAGCTTAGGGACGGGGAAGAACACTGAAGCTTTCTTT,CASSLGTGKNTEAFF
TRBJ2-5,TRBV20-1,TRBD1,many,13,TGCAGTGCTCCCGGGACAGGGGAAGAGACCCAGTACTTC,CSAPGTGEETQYF
TRBJ1-1,TRBV15,.,many,14,TGTGCCACCAGCTCCGATCACATGAACACTGAAGCTTTCTTT,CATSSDHMNTEAFF
TRBJ1-5,TRBV4-1,.,.,16,TGCGCCAGCAGCCAACTACCGGGAGGCTCAAATCAGCCCCAGCATTTT,CASSQLPGGSNQPQHF
TRBJ2-3,TRBV20-1,TRBD1,many,16,TGCAGTGCTAGAGTCACCGGGACAGGGAGCACAGATACGCAGTATTTT,CSARVTGTGSTDTQYF
TRBJ2-2,TRBV7-9,TRBD1,.,14,TGTGCCAGCAGCTCGGGACAGGGCCTCGGGGAGCTGTTTTTT,CASSSGQGLGELFF
TRBJ1-6,TRBV7-9,.,many,12,TGTGCCAGCAGCTTGGGCTATTCACCCCTCCACTTT,CASSLGYSPLHF
TRBJ2-1,TRBV29-1,.,few,17,TGCAGCGTTGAAGATGGGTCTGAGCGTTTCTCCTACAATGAGCAGTTCTTC,CSVEDGSERFSYNEQFF
TRBJ2-7,TRBV29-1,TRBD1,many,13,TGCAGCGTCCGGACAGGTGATGCCTACGAGCAGTACTTC,CSVRTGDAYEQYF
TRBJ1-5,TRBV24-1,.,.,14,TGTGCCACCAGTGAGGATACAGGGATTCAGCCCCAGCATTTT,CATSEDTGIQPQHF
TRBJ2-7,TRBV27,.,many,15,TGTGCCAGCAGTCCTGCCCAACTAGCCGTTTACGAGCAGTACTTC,CASSPAQLAVYEQYF
TRBJ2-7,TRBV27,.,.,14,TGTGCCAGCAGTTTTCAGGGGGGCGGGGGGGAGCAGTACTTC,CASSFQGGGGEQYF
TRBJ2-7,TRBV20-1,.,many,13,TGCAGTGCTAGAGATCAGGGGATCTACGAGCAGTACTTC,CSARDQGIYEQYF
TRBJ2-2,TRBV20-1,TRBD2,many,15,TGCAGTGCTATAAAGCGGGGAGATAACACCGGGGAGCTGTTTTTT,CSAIKRGDNTGELFF